The table lists the clone carrying this T cell receptor (beta chain) with a few counts. The antigen is not known. The data belong to a study of response to subunit inactivated influenza vaccine. The study, taken as a whole, reports: T cells newly recruited by each seasonal influenza vaccination are few, the authors suggested.

From the RT-PCR reads, TCRdb called clonotypes with MiXCR, one entry per CDR3 protein. The data show about 500,000 distinct CDR3 sequences, with more than 15% seen just once and 3% held by the top ten. The CDR3 has 12 residues. The genes are TRBV21-1 and TRBJ1-1. TRBV21-1 is recorded as a pseudogene. Sample: CD4+ T cells sorted from PBMCs, taken less than 30 months after vaccination. This receptor was identified in a man between 50 and 69 years old who received an inactivated influenza vaccine. The CDR3 reads CASKRKNTEAFF. In DNA, the CDR3 is TGTGCCAGCAAACGGAAGAACACTGAAGCTTTCTTT.